This TCR beta chain comes out of a study of blood T cell repertoires in COVID-19. Overall study: Samples taken during acute and convalescent COVID-19 were collected in the United States, Italy and Spain.

The CDR3 runs 14 residues. Germline CDR1 SGHDT, CDR2 YYEEEE. Trimming took 6 bases from V and 7 from J; bases not matched to a gene: 8. Per the original data handling: The assay estimated nucleated cells by amplifying reference gene primers. Using immunoSEQ multiplex PCR, the repertoire was profiled, and TCRdb retains in-frame clones only, with some absent. That table supplies the V and J calls and clone size; D and trimming were determined from the DNA. The table records about 120,000 clones, 90% of them present only once. The TCR sequence derives from a human donor with active COVID-19. The donor label of this sample is uncertain. This chain links TRBV5-6 with TRBJ2-4, with 9 bases lining up with TRBD1. The sequenced sample was peripheral blood. The CDR3 here is CASTVRTGENIQYF. The CDR3 DNA follows: TGTGCCAGCACCGTAAGGACAGGGGAGAACATTCAGTACTTC.